This T cell receptor (beta chain) was identified in a study of blood T cell repertoires in COVID-19. Study at large: Acute and convalescent COVID-19 specimens originated in the United States, Italy and Spain.

In the authors' workflow: Reference gene primers were amplified, and this amplification served to estimate nucleated cell counts. The repertoire was sequenced with immunoSEQ multiplex PCR; TCRdb's copy has only in-frame clones and lacks some. V, J and clone size were drawn from that table, and D and trimming were deduced from the DNA. The profile shows 100,000 to 120,000 clones, about four fifths of them singletons. The CDR3 extends over 18 amino acids. Per the germline V gene, CDR1 is LGHDT and CDR2 is YNNKEL (reference sequence). Trimming cost V 2 bases and J 6 bases; bases outside gene matches: 12.

The specimen sequenced was peripheral blood. This clonotype was sampled from a woman in her seventies with acute or convalescent COVID-19. The chain is built from TRBV3-1 (or the pseudogene TRBV3-2) and TRBJ2-2; 10 bases match TRBD1. As DNA, the CDR3 is TGTGCCAGCAGCCAATGGGCGACAGGGGGCGCTCGGTCCGGGGAGCTGTTTTTT. It encodes CASSQWATGGARSGELFF.